The 9 T cell receptor beta chains below all came from one sample that was sequenced in a study of blood T cell repertoires in COVID-19. The table came from immunoSEQ multiplex PCR; TCRdb's copy has only in-frame clones and leaves some out. The table has some 390,000 clones, roughly nine tenths seen once. Sequenced: PBMCs or T cells enriched from blood (not recorded which). These receptors were taken from a man younger than 45 who had recovered from COVID-19.

The CDR3 loop reads CASSFGGITAYGYTF. DNA for the CDR3: TGTGCCAGCAGTTTTGGCGGAATAACCGCCTATGGCTACACCTTC. V and J are TRBV28 and TRBJ1-2; D gene uncertain. V was shortened by 3 bases and J by 4 bases, with 15 bases between the two germline ends. This CDR3 region has 15 residues. From germline, CDR1 is MDHEN and CDR2 SYDVKM.

This chain links TRBV7-9 with TRBJ2-2; 14 bases agree with TRBD2. J was trimmed by 2 bases and V by 5 bases; bases with no gene match: 4. The germline CDR1 and CDR2 sequences are SEHNR and FQNEAQ (reference sequence). The CDR3 has 17 amino acids. The CDR3 bases are TGTGCCAGCAGCGGACTAGCGGGAGGAATAAACACCGGGGAGCTGTTTTTT. Amino acids: CASSGLAGGINTGELFF. The full variable domain, its missing parts supplied by reference TRBV7-9 and TRBJ2-2, is DTGVSQNPRHKITKRGQNVTFRCDPISEHNRLYWYRQTLGQGPEFLTYFQNEAQLEKSRLLSDRFSAERPKGSFSTLEIQRTEQGDSAMYLCASSGLAGGINTGELFFGEGSRLTVL.

This chain uses TRBV30 with TRBJ1-2; D is unresolved. This CDR3 has 17 residues. Trimming took 0 bases from V and 0 from J, leaving 17 bases between them. The V gene's germline CDR1 is GTSNPN and CDR2 SVGIG (reference sequence). This CDR3 is CAWSVAMSRATNYGYTF. The CDR3 nucleotides are TGTGCCTGGAGTGTAGCAATGTCCCGCGCTACTAACTATGGCTACACCTTC.

The table lists this clone with a few counts. One end of the junction varies from germline; a read error may be responsible. The rearrangement links TRBV9 to TRBJ2-3, with 9 bases fitting TRBD2. CDR1 and CDR2 (germline): SGDLS, YYNGEE. The CDR3 is made up of 15 amino acids. The CDR3 sequence is CASTVLAGGTDTQYF. The CDR3 bases are TGTGCCAGCACCGTACTTGCGGGAGGGACAGATACGCAGTATTTT.

Written as DNA, the CDR3 is TGTGCCAGCAGTTTTACGACTGCGGAATATGGCTACACCTTC. Encoded protein: CASSFTTAEYGYTF. The rearrangement links TRBV28 to TRBJ1-2; D unclear. The V end was cut by 3 bases, the J end by 5 bases, with 13 bases between. Looked up from germline, CDR1 is MDHEN and CDR2 is SYDVKM. The length of the CDR3 is 14 residues.

In this sample, this clone turned up once. The chain links TRBV18 to TRBJ2-7; TRBD2 matches at 8 bases. Unmatched junction bases numbered 6, after V lost 8 bases and J lost 0 bases. This CDR3 is 14 amino acids long. Germline V gene lookup returns CDR1 KGHSH and CDR2 LQKENI. The CDR3 is CASGGREDSYEQYF. In DNA form, the CDR3 reads TGTGCCAGCGGGGGGCGGGAGGACTCCTACGAGCAGTACTTC. The full variable domain, completed using reference TRBV18 and TRBJ2-7, is NAGVMQNPRHLVRRRGQEARLRCSPMKGHSHVYWYRQLPEEGLKFMVYLQKENIIDESGMPKERFSAEFPKEGPSILRIQQVVRGDSAAYFCASGGREDSYEQYFGPGTRLTVT.

The V call is TRBV19, the J call TRBJ1-5; TRBD1 matches 11 bases. This CDR3 has 17 residues. Germline V gene sequence: CDR1 LNHDA, CDR2 SQIVND (reference sequence). With V trimmed by 7 bases and J by 0 bases, 8 bases remained unmatched. CDR3 in DNA: TGTGCCAGTATTCCGGGACAGGGGGGTTATAGCAATCAGCCCCAGCATTTT. It translates to CASIPGQGGYSNQPQHF.

The V call is TRBV13, the J call TRBJ2-3; weak D call: TRBD2 (5 bases). With 3 bases removed from V and 0 bases from J, the gap between germline ends came to 10 bases. This CDR3 region has 15 residues. Germline CDR1 reads PRHDT; CDR2 reads FYEKMQ (reference sequence). The CDR3 spells CASSFSGFSTDTQYF. The CDR3 DNA reads TGTGCCAGCAGCTTCTCGGGATTTAGCACAGATACGCAGTATTTT.

This clone is a singleton in its sample. The chain has TRBV10-3 and TRBJ2-7, with D tentatively TRBD2 (5 bases). CDR1 and CDR2 (germline): ENHRY, SYGVKD. Trimming left V 3 bases short and J 1 base short, with 16 bases between. This CDR3 contains 16 residues. CDR3 DNA sequence: TGTGCCATCAGTGACCCCAGCGGTTTTGGGTCCTACGAGCAGTACTTC. This gives the protein CAISDPSGFGSYEQYF.